What follows is one T cell receptor beta chain and its context. The sample is drawn from a study of blood T cell repertoires in COVID-19. Repertoires were generated with immunoSEQ multiplex PCR, while TCRdb's copy carries only in-frame clones and drops some. This sample has approximately 200,000 clones; 75% to 90% occur once, and the top ten carry about 4.7%. This TCR was sampled from a woman aged 25 to 39 who had been exposed to COVID-19. Specimen: PBMCs or T cells enriched from blood (not recorded which).

The CDR3 region has the DNA TGTGCCAGTAGGGACACAGGATCCTATAGCAATCAGCCCCAGCATTTT. Translating it yields CASRDTGSYSNQPQHF. The rearrangement uses TRBV19 and TRBJ1-5, with D possibly TRBD1 on 5 matching bases. The CDR3 loop spans 16 amino acids. CDR1 and CDR2 from the germline V gene are LNHDA and SQIVND (reference sequence). V was trimmed by 6 bases and J by 0 bases, leaving 15 bases between them.